Described below is a single TCR beta chain sequence and its context. The record originates from a study of blood T cell repertoires in COVID-19. The overall study: Nucleic acid was either cDNA or gDNA, and it came from T cells, B-cell-depleted T cells, or PBMCs.

As handled by the study authors: Amplification from reference gene primers served as the basis for estimated nucleated cell counts. Profiling relied on immunoSEQ multiplex PCR, and the TCRdb table lists in-frame clones only, not all of them. The DNA was the basis for D and trimming; V, J and clone size are from that table. The sample yields 250,000 to 350,000 clones, 87% seen once. The CDR3 is 15 residues long. The junction had 11 bases not matched to a gene; V was cut back by 1 base and J by 10 bases. The V gene's germline CDR1 is SQVTM and CDR2 ANQGSEA. The source of this sequence is a man between 18 and 35 years old with active or convalescent COVID-19. The genes are TRBV29-1 and TRBJ1-2; TRBD1 aligns across 11 bases. Input material: peripheral blood. CDR3 loop: CSVEGVQDRGQIYTF. CDR3 nucleotides: TGCAGCGTTGAAGGTGTACAGGACAGGGGGCAAATCTACACCTTC.